This T cell receptor beta chain derives from a study of CXCR3-negative and CXCR3-positive naive CD8 T cells. General study results and limits: Cryopreserved PBMCs had partly decreased CXCR3 expression; fresh PBMCs were used in most assays. Similar levels of surface CD5 were seen between naive subsets; TCR strength was inferred from TRB CDR3 properties. Naive cells positive for CXCR3 carried more hydrophobic TRB CDR3s than CXCR3-negative ones.

Preparation of TRB cDNA libraries relied on 5' RACE carrying UMI labels. TCRdb reprocessed the 5' RACE reads and reports one entry per CDR3 protein, with no DNA. The sample includes over 4,000 distinct CDR3 sequences. Regarding this clonotype: Its specificity is unknown.

The CDR3 has 14 amino acids. The V gene's germline CDR1 is DFQATT and CDR2 SNEGSKA (reference sequence). Every CD8+ subset sample held some 300,000 flow-sorted cells, done in triplicate. The clonotype was recovered from a human donor in good health. Some clones in this sample may be carry-over from other donors' samples. Sequenced sample: naive CXCR3+ CD8+ T cells from blood. The subset here: CD45RO-CCR7+CD27+CD95- naive CD8+ T cells expressing CXCR3 (TNR3+). The V and J genes are TRBV20-1 and TRBJ2-3. This chain's CDR3 is CSARVADNTDTQYF.